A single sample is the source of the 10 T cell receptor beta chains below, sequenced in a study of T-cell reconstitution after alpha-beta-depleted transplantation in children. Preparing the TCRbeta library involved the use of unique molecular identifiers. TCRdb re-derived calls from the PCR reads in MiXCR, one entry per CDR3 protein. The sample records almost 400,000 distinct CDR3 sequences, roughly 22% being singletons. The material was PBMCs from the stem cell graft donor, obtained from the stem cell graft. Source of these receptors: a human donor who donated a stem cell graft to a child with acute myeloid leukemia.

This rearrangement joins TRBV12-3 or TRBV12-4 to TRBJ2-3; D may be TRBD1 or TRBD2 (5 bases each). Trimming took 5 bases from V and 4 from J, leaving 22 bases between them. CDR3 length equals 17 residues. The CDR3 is CASSPRATHRGADTQYF. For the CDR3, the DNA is TGTGCCAGCAGTCCGCGGGCGACTCACCGGGGCGCAGATACGCAGTATTTT.

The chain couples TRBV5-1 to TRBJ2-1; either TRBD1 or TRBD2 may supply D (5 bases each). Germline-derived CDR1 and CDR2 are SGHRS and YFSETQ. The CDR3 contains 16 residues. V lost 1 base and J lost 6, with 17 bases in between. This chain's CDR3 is CASSLTTGRFGNEQFF. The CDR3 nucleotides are TGCGCCAGCAGCTTGACCACGGGGCGTTTTGGCAATGAGCAGTTCTTC.

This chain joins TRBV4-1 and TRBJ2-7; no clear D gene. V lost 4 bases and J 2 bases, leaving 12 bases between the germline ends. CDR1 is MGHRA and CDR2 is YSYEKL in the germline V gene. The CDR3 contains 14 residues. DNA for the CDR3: TGCGCCAGCAGCCCAGGAAATAGGGCCTACGAGCAGTACTTC. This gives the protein CASSPGNRAYEQYF.

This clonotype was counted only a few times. This chain's CDR3 is CASSPRGDFGETQYF. Written as DNA, the CDR3 is TGTGCCAGCAGCCCAAGGGGGGACTTCGGGGAGACCCAGTACTTC. The V and J genes are TRBV9 and TRBJ2-5; D is tentatively TRBD1 or TRBD2 (6 bases each). The germline V gene encodes CDR1 SGDLS and CDR2 YYNGEE. Between the trimmed V and J ends, which lost 4 bases and 5 bases, there was a span of 18 bases. This CDR3 contains 15 residues.

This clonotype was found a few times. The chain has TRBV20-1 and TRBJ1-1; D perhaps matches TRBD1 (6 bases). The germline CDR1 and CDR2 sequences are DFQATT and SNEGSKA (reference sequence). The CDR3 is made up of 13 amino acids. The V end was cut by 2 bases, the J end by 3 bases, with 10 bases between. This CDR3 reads CSARMGTYTEAFF. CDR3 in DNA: TGCAGTGCTAGAATGGGGACATACACTGAAGCTTTCTTT.

The DNA for the CDR3 is TGTGCCAGCAGCTTACTAGCTCCCATCTTACAAAACACCGGGGAGCTGTTTTTT. It is translated as CASSLLAPILQNTGELFF. J is TRBJ2-2 and V is TRBV11-2; the D gene is possibly TRBD2 (5 bases). The CDR3 sequence is 18 residues long. Germline V gene lookup returns CDR1 SGHAT and CDR2 FQNNGV. Trimming took off 2 bases at V and 2 bases at J, with 18 bases between the two ends.

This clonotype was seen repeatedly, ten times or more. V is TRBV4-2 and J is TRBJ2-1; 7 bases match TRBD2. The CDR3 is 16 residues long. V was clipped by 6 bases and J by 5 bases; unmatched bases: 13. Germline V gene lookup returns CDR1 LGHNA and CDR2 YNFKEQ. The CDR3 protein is CASSPLGAGLNNEQFF. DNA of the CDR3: TGTGCCAGCAGTCCCTTAGGGGCGGGACTAAACAATGAGCAGTTCTTC.

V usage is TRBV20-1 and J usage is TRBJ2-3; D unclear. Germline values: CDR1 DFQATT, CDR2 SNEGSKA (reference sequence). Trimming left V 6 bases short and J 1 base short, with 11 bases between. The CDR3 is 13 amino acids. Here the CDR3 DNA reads TGCAGTGCCACCCCAGCTGGCACAGATACGCAGTATTTT. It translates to CSATPAGTDTQYF.

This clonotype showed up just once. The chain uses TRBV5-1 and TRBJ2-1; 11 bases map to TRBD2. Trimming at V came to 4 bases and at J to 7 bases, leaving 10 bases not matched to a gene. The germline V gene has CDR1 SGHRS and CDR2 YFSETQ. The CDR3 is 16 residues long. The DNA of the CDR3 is TGCGCCAGCAGCAACTTAGCGGGAGGGCCGCAGAATGAGCAGTTCTTC. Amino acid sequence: CASSNLAGGPQNEQFF.

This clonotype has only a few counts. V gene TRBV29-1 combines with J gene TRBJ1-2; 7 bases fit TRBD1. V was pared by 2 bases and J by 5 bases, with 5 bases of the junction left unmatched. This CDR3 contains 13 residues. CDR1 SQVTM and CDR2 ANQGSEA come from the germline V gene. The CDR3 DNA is TGCAGCGTTGAATCCGGGACAGTATATGGCTACACCTTC. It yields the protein CSVESGTVYGYTF.